What follows describes a single T cell receptor (beta chain). Its antigen is not known. These data come from a study of shared clonotypes between healthy human individuals. Study-wide results and caveats: Sampling covered blood only; tissue repertoires likely differ.

CDR3 length: 14 residues. The germline CDR1 and CDR2 sequences are SGHDN and FVKESK. Trimming cost V 0 bases and J 6 bases, with 8 bases left between them. Deep was the level at which the assay was run. Original processing notes: Junction-only sequences without quality scores were provided by ImmunoSEQ, so filtering was different. Produced via immunoSEQ multiplex PCR; TCRdb's table is partial and in-frame only. The D gene and trimming were derived from the DNA, and the V and J assignments and clone size from that table. The sample carries roughly 500,000 clones, 60% to 85% recorded once. This TCR was recovered from a middle-aged woman in good health. Some clones in this sample may be carry-over from other donors' samples. Sequenced input: PBMCs. The V and J genes are TRBV14 and TRBJ1-4, with D perhaps TRBD1 (6 bases). The CDR3 DNA follows: TGTGCCAGCAGCCAAGAGTGGACAGATGAAAAACTGTTTTTT. This codes for CASSQEWTDEKLFF.